The clone carrying this T cell receptor beta chain was detected a few times. Its antigen is unidentified. The data belong to a study of blood T cells in healthy people across ages. General study results and limits: Naive CD4+ cells and diversity were both higher in long-lived donors than in aged donors. The authors considered diversity estimates from one million T cells to be underestimates. What prevented conclusive comparison of naive and antigen-experienced cells was that PBMCs were unsorted.

V shed 2 bases and J shed 7 bases, with 15 bases lying between them. CDR3 length: 15 residues. The germline V gene has CDR1 SGHTA and CDR2 FQGNSA. Per sample, a minimum of 7 million PBMCs were isolated. Then a second PCR, running about 7 to 11 cycles, was carried out with a sample-barcoded 5' primer and a J-beta primer mix. TCRdb reanalysed the 5' RACE reads using MiXCR and keeps one entry per CDR3 protein. The table records over 950,000 distinct CDR3 sequences, 30% to 40% of them present only once. The sequencing sample was made of blood. This sequence originates from a man aged 18 to 30 in good health. The gene calls are TRBV7-2 and TRBJ1-5; TRBD1 is a possible D gene (5 bases). CDR3: CASSLSPGMGQPQHF. The CDR3 nucleotides are TGTGCCAGCAGCTTAAGTCCAGGGATGGGACAGCCCCAGCATTTT.